Below are 3 T cell receptor beta chains sequenced from a single sample in a study of shared clonotypes between healthy human individuals. Assay: immunoSEQ multiplex PCR; the TCRdb copy retains only in-frame clones and omits some. The sample has over a million clones, roughly 74% seen once. The material sequenced was memory CD4+ T cells from PBMCs. The subset was: CD45RA-negative fraction. The receptors shown here come from a man younger than 35 in good health. Some clones in this sample may be carry-over from other donors' samples.

This sequence joins TRBV25-1 and TRBJ1-2; TRBD1 agrees at 12 bases. Germline V CDR1 and CDR2: MGHDK, SYGVNS. CDR3 length: 14 residues. Trimming cost V 6 bases and J 4 bases; bases outside gene matches: 3. The CDR3 sequence is CASRGTGGVYGYTF. DNA for the CDR3: TGTGCCAGCAGAGGGACAGGGGGCGTCTATGGCTACACCTTC.

This chain joins TRBV25-1 and TRBJ2-2, with TRBD2 identical over 12 bases. CDR3 length: 17 amino acids. Looked up from germline, CDR1 is MGHDK and CDR2 is SYGVNS. With V trimmed by 0 bases and J by 3 bases, 2 bases remained unmatched. This chain's CDR3 is CASSEYRLAGDTGELFF. The CDR3, as DNA: TGTGCCAGCAGTGAATATCGACTAGCGGGAGACACCGGGGAGCTGTTTTTT.

V is TRBV28 and J is TRBJ2-5; D unresolved. Trimming pared 5 bases from V and 10 bases from J, leaving 26 bases between. CDR3 size: 16 residues. Germline-derived CDR1 and CDR2 are MDHEN and SYDVKM. CDR3 nucleotide sequence: TGTGCCAGCAGTCTCCCTACCCGGACCTACCAGTCTGTCCAGTACTTC. As protein: CASSLPTRTYQSVQYF.